This is a list of T cell receptor beta chains from one sample in a study of long-term antiretroviral therapy in people with HIV. Sequencing used immunoSEQ multiplex PCR; TCRdb keeps in-frame clones, though not all of them. This table holds 17,000 or so clones, 75% to 95% found once. The sample consisted of unsorted PBMCs, taken 0.3 years after starting antiretroviral therapy. These receptors all come from a man aged 55 to 70 with HIV. Both conserved end residues are part of each CDR3. A D gene is named only where the DNA matches it firmly. Rows give clone size only sometimes, using once, few, many, or a class for an expanded clone.

CDR3 length | clone size | J gene | D gene | V gene | CDR3 DNA | CDR3 protein
14 | - | TRBJ2-5 | - | TRBV28 | TGTGCCAGCAGTTTATGGGGGGCTGGAGAGACCCAGTACTTC | CASSLWGAGETQYF
13 | - | TRBJ1-4 | - | TRBV30 | TGTGCCTGGAGTCCGGGAACAACAGAAAAACTGTTTTTT | CAWSPGTTEKLFF
15 | - | TRBJ2-7 | - | TRBV27 | TGTGCCAGCAGTTTACGGGCAGGACGATCCTACGAGCAGTACTTC | CASSLRAGRSYEQYF
14 | - | TRBJ2-1 | - | TRBV5-1 | TGCGCCAGCAGCTTGTACAGGGTCTACAATGAGCAGTTCTTC | CASSLYRVYNEQFF
17 | - | TRBJ1-5 | - | TRBV7-3 | TGTGCCAGCAGCCCTGACAGGAGGTTGCGGGGCAATCAGCCCCAGCATTTT | CASSPDRRLRGNQPQHF
14 | few | TRBJ1-5 | - | TRBV15 | TGTGCCACCAGCAGAGATGCGACCAATCAGCCCCAGCATTTT | CATSRDATNQPQHF
15 | few | TRBJ2-7 | TRBD1 | TRBV5-1 | TGCGCCAGCAGCCCGTCCCCGGGACAGCACTACGAGCAGTACTTC | CASSPSPGQHYEQYF
15 | few | TRBJ1-6 | - | TRBV19 | TGTGCCAGTAGTATCAGCCCAGGGGCAGGTTTTCCCCTCCACTTT | CASSISPGAGFPLHF
15 | - | TRBJ2-5 | - | TRBV7-2 | TGTGCCAGCAGCTTAGCGCTAGCGTTACAAGAGACCCAGTACTTC | CASSLALALQETQYF
15 | - | TRBJ2-3 | TRBD2 | TRBV10-1 | TGCGCCAGCAGTGCCCTAGCGGGAGACTTAGATACGCAGTATTTT | CASSALAGDLDTQYF
13 | - | TRBJ1-2 | TRBD1 | TRBV7-9 | TGTGCCAGCAGCTTAAGCCAGGGGGGCGGCTACACCTTC | CASSLSQGGGYTF
14 | - | TRBJ1-2 | - | TRBV7-8 | TGTGCCAGCAGCTTAACCCCACGTGACTATGGCTACACCTTC | CASSLTPRDYGYTF
15 | - | TRBJ2-1 | - | TRBV18 | TGTGCCAGCTCACCGGGGGCGTCCTCCTACAATGAGCAGTTCTTC | CASSPGASSYNEQFF
12 | - | TRBJ1-2 | - | TRBV4-3 | TGCGCCAGCAGCCAAGGGGACTATGGCTACACCTTC | CASSQGDYGYTF
15 | - | TRBJ1-4 | TRBD1 | TRBV5-6 | TGTGCCAGCAGCTTGGGAACAGGGGGCAGTGAAAAACTGTTTTTT | CASSLGTGGSEKLFF
15 | - | TRBJ1-2 | - | TRBV18 | TGTGCCAGCTCACCACCGATCGGAAAAACTGGGGGCTACACCTTC | CASSPPIGKTGGYTF
16 | once | TRBJ2-5 | - | TRBV11-2 | TGTGCCAGCAGCTTATTCGGACCGGGGTTCCTGGAGACCCAGTACTTC | CASSLFGPGFLETQYF
15 | - | TRBJ1-6 | - | TRBV7-9 | TGTGCCAGCAGCGGTCGCGCGCAGGGAGACTCACCCCTCCACTTT | CASSGRAQGDSPLHF